Below are 27 T cell receptor beta chains sequenced from a single sample in a study of shared clonotypes between healthy human individuals. Libraries were prepared by immunoSEQ multiplex PCR; TCRdb keeps only in-frame clonotypes and omits some of them. This sample carries about 1.1 million clones, 60% to 85% of them seen once, and the ten largest clones take roughly 0.9%. The sequenced sample was memory CD4+ T cells from PBMCs. Described subset: CD45RA-negative fraction. The receptors were sampled from a man aged 18 to 29 in good health. Some clones in this sample may be carry-over from other donors' samples.

This chain links TRBV6-1 with TRBJ2-5; D uncertain. V was clipped by 2 bases and J by 6 bases, with 7 bases between them. The CDR3 is 12 residues long. The germline gives CDR1 MNHNS, CDR2 SASEGT. CDR3 region: CASSENSKTQYF. The CDR3 nucleotides are TGTGCCAGCAGTGAAAACAGCAAGACCCAGTACTTC.

V usage is TRBV7-3 and J usage is TRBJ2-1; 7 bases fit TRBD1. CDR1 and CDR2 (germline): SGHTA, FQGTGA. With 4 bases clipped from V and 9 bases from J, the junction kept 6 bases outside the gene matches. This CDR3 region has 13 residues. The CDR3 DNA reads TGTGCCAGCAGCTCACAGGGGTCGGGTGAGCAGTTCTTC. Protein product: CASSSQGSGEQFF.

Remarks on this clone: In the same sample, other DNA sequences code for this CDR3. The chain carries TRBV5-1 and TRBJ1-1, with D possibly TRBD1 on 5 matching bases. The V end lost 0 bases, the J end lost 1 base, and 10 bases lay between the germline ends. The germline V gene encodes CDR1 SGHRS and CDR2 YFSETQ. There are 15 residues in the CDR3. The CDR3 bases are TGCGCCAGCAGCTTGGGGGGCGGGGAGAACACTGAAGCTTTCTTT. As protein: CASSLGGGENTEAFF. The full variable domain, in which reference TRBV5-1 and TRBJ1-1 provide the parts outside the CDR3, is KAGVTQTPRYLIKTRGQQVTLSCSPISGHRSVSWYQQTPGQGLQFLFEYFSETQRNKGNFPGRFSGRQFSNSRSEMNVSTLELGDSALYLCASSLGGGENTEAFFGQGTRLTVV.

This chain uses TRBV7-8 with TRBJ2-7; tentatively, D is TRBD1 (6 bases). The CDR3 has 15 residues. The germline CDR1 and CDR2 sequences are SGHVS and FQNEAQ. Trimming shortened V by 1 base and J by 0 bases, and 10 bases separated the two germline ends. The CDR3 DNA reads as TGTGCCAGCAGCTTAGTTGGGGACATCTCCTACGAGCAGTACTTC. This encodes CASSLVGDISYEQYF.

This clone came up a few times. This rearrangement joins TRBV5-4 to TRBJ1-2; D perhaps matches TRBD1 (6 bases). Germline CDR1 is SGHNT and CDR2 is YYREEE (reference sequence). Trimming shortened V by 4 bases and J by 2 bases, and 18 bases separated the two germline ends. This CDR3 contains 16 residues. CDR3 DNA: TGTGCCAGCAGCCCTTCCGCCGGGGGGCTCAACTATGGCTACACCTTC. Its translation: CASSPSAGGLNYGYTF.

The genes are TRBV28 and TRBJ2-2, with D possibly matching TRBD1 (5 bases). CDR1 and CDR2 from the germline V gene are MDHEN and SYDVKM. The CDR3 extends over 15 amino acids. V lost 6 bases, J lost 4 bases, and 15 bases lay in between. CDR3 DNA: TGTGCCAGCAGCCGCAGGGTGGTACGCACCGGGGAGCTGTTTTTT. Protein: CASSRRVVRTGELFF. Looking up the rest from reference TRBV28 and TRBJ2-2 gives the full variable domain: DVKVTQSSRYLVKRTGEKVFLECVQDMDHENMFWYRQDPGLGLRLIYFSYDVKMKEKGDIPEGYSVSREKKERFSLILESASTNQTSMYLCASSRRVVRTGELFFGEGSRLTVL.

This clone was picked up one time. V gene TRBV5-1 combines with J gene TRBJ2-7, with unresolved D. This CDR3 has 14 amino acids. Germline values: CDR1 SGHRS, CDR2 YFSETQ. The V gene lost 3 bases and the J gene lost 7 bases, with 17 bases spanning the gap. Here the CDR3 reads CASSYGVLPVEQYF. Here the CDR3 DNA reads TGCGCCAGCAGCTATGGAGTTCTGCCGGTGGAGCAGTACTTC.

The chain recombines TRBV10-3 with TRBJ2-3; D may be TRBD1 or TRBD2 (6 bases each). This CDR3 spans 15 amino acids. The V gene's germline CDR1 is ENHRY and CDR2 SYGVKD. V lost 7 bases, J lost 2 bases, and 16 bases lay in between. CDR3 amino acids: CAITKGGTYTDTQYF. In nucleotides, the CDR3 is TGTGCCATCACCAAAGGGGGGACCTACACAGATACGCAGTATTTT.

The V gene is TRBV10-3, the J gene TRBJ2-3; 7 bases align to TRBD1. Germline CDR1 reads ENHRY; CDR2 reads SYGVKD. This CDR3 is built from 14 residues. The V segment lost 6 bases and the J segment 4 bases; nucleotides outside the gene matches: 7. The chain's CDR3 is CAIRMTGLSDTQYF. DNA of the CDR3: TGTGCCATCAGGATGACAGGGTTGTCAGATACGCAGTATTTT.

This clone was detected many times. The chain recombines TRBV15 with TRBJ1-2; D is unresolved. CDR1 and CDR2 from the germline V gene are LNHNV and YYDKDF (reference sequence). This CDR3 region has 12 residues. Between the trimmed V and J ends, which lost 5 bases and 5 bases, there was a span of 9 bases. CDR3 protein: CATSAEPYGYTF. The CDR3 DNA sequence: TGTGCCACCAGCGCAGAGCCTTATGGCTACACCTTC.

The chain employs TRBV2 and TRBJ1-1, with TRBD1 identical over 8 bases. Germline CDR1 reads SNHLY; CDR2 reads FYNNEI. V gave up 7 bases and J gave up 0 bases; unmatched junction bases: 4. There are 14 residues in the CDR3. CDR3: CASTRQGLNTEAFF. CDR3 bases: TGTGCCAGCACACGACAGGGGTTGAACACTGAAGCTTTCTTT.

This clone was seen once. This rearrangement joins TRBV2 to TRBJ2-5, with 9 bases aligning to TRBD1. The CDR3 sequence is 14 residues long. Looked up from germline, CDR1 is SNHLY and CDR2 is FYNNEI. Germline trimming cut 6 bases from V and 4 bases from J; bases unmatched to any gene: 6. DNA for the CDR3: TGTGCCAGCAGCAAGGGACAGGGTGGAGAGACCCAGTACTTC. Protein sequence: CASSKGQGGETQYF.

The chain joins TRBV7-8 to TRBJ1-3; D is ambiguous. Deletions cut 1 base from V and 0 bases from J, with 10 bases between. The CDR3 runs 16 residues. The germline gives CDR1 SGHVS, CDR2 FQNEAQ. The CDR3 DNA sequence: TGTGCCAGCAGCTTAGGAAGCCGGCTCTCTGGAAACACCATATATTTT. Residues: CASSLGSRLSGNTIYF.

The rearrangement uses TRBV2 and TRBJ2-2; tentative D call: TRBD1 (6 bases). CDR3 length equals 14 residues. With 7 bases removed from V and 2 bases from J, the gap between germline ends came to 11 bases. The germline CDR1 and CDR2 sequences are SNHLY and FYNNEI. DNA of the CDR3: TGTGCCAGCATGGGGGCAGAAAACACCGGGGAGCTGTTTTTT. Its translation: CASMGAENTGELFF. Based on the CDR3 plus reference TRBV2 and TRBJ2-2, the full variable domain is EPEVTQTPSHQVTQMGQEVILRCVPISNHLYFYWYRQILGQKVEFLVSFYNNEISEKSEIFDDQFSVERPDGSNFTLKIRSTKLEDSAMYFCASMGAENTGELFFGEGSRLTVL.

V and J are TRBV5-1 and TRBJ2-1; D possibly matches TRBD1 or TRBD2 (6 bases each). CDR3 length equals 13 residues. The germline gives CDR1 SGHRS, CDR2 YFSETQ. Trimming took off 1 base at V and 10 bases at J, with 12 bases between the two ends. DNA for the CDR3: TGCGCCAGCAGCTTGAGCCAGGGGAGGGAGCAGTTCTTC. This gives the protein CASSLSQGREQFF.

In the case of this clone: Other DNA sequences in the sample encode the same CDR3. The CDR3: CSVDRGNEQFF. CDR3 in DNA: TGCAGCGTTGATCGCGGCAATGAGCAGTTCTTC. The V and J genes are TRBV29-1 and TRBJ2-1; D not resolved. Germline V gene sequence: CDR1 SQVTM, CDR2 ANQGSEA. The CDR3 sequence is 11 residues long. Between the trimmed V and J ends, which lost 3 bases and 6 bases, there was a span of 6 bases.

This rearrangement joins TRBV7-9 to TRBJ1-1; TRBD1 matches 7 bases. CDR1 and CDR2 (germline): SEHNR, FQNEAQ (reference sequence). Losses at the gene ends were 1 base for V and 1 base for J; bases not matched to a gene: 3. This CDR3 is 15 amino acids long. The CDR3: CASSLEGAENTEAFF. The CDR3 bases are TGTGCCAGCAGCTTAGAGGGGGCAGAGAACACTGAAGCTTTCTTT.

There are a few counts of this clone. The V gene is TRBV6-4, the J gene TRBJ2-7; D uncertain. The germline CDR1 and CDR2 sequences are MRHNA and SNTAGT. V was cut by 8 bases and J by 3 bases, with 8 bases left in between. This CDR3 is built from 11 residues. The CDR3 DNA reads as TGTGCCAGCCCGGGCCGCTACGAGCAGTACTTC. Translating it yields CASPGRYEQYF.

The V call is TRBV28, the J call TRBJ2-3; perhaps TRBD1 as D (6 bases). Germline values: CDR1 MDHEN, CDR2 SYDVKM. The CDR3 has 16 residues. Trimming took 5 bases from V and 4 from J, leaving 19 bases between them. The CDR3 region is CASSPGGVLGSDTQYF. CDR3 sequence (DNA): TGTGCCAGCAGTCCTGGGGGCGTCCTAGGGTCAGATACGCAGTATTTT. The entire variable domain, with the rest obtained from reference TRBV28 and TRBJ2-3, is as follows: DVKVTQSSRYLVKRTGEKVFLECVQDMDHENMFWYRQDPGLGLRLIYFSYDVKMKEKGDIPEGYSVSREKKERFSLILESASTNQTSMYLCASSPGGVLGSDTQYFGPGTRLTVL.

This chain joins TRBV2 and TRBJ2-6, with D perhaps TRBD1 (5 bases). From germline, CDR1 is SNHLY and CDR2 FYNNEI. V was trimmed by 8 bases and J by 4 bases, leaving 18 bases between them. The CDR3 sequence is 16 residues long. The CDR3 spells CASGRLGVRGANVLTF. For the CDR3, the DNA is TGTGCCAGCGGCCGCTTAGGGGTGAGAGGGGCCAACGTCCTGACTTTC.

The chain combines TRBV28 with TRBJ2-3; tentatively, D is TRBD2 (6 bases). Trimming cost V 1 base and J 1 base, with 12 bases left between them. The CDR3 loop spans 16 amino acids. Germline CDR1 MDHEN, CDR2 SYDVKM. The CDR3 loop reads CASSLLGGYGTDTQYF. The CDR3 DNA reads as TGTGCCAGCAGTTTATTGGGGGGTTATGGCACAGATACGCAGTATTTT.

The V call is TRBV6-5, the J call TRBJ1-2; D perhaps matches TRBD1 (6 bases). Trimming stripped 6 bases from V and 2 bases from J, with 13 bases between. The CDR3 is made up of 14 amino acids. Looked up from germline, CDR1 is MNHEY and CDR2 is SVGAGI. Here the CDR3 reads CASRGTRTNYGYTF. The CDR3 DNA sequence: TGTGCCAGCAGGGGGACAAGGACGAACTATGGCTACACCTTC.

This sequence joins TRBV27 and TRBJ1-5, with D perhaps TRBD1 (5 bases). This CDR3 has 16 amino acids. CDR1 MNHEY and CDR2 SMNVEV come from the germline V gene (reference sequence). V was trimmed by 6 bases and J by 5 bases, leaving 20 bases between them. The CDR3 sequence: CASRVGQGGAHQPQHF. The CDR3 DNA reads as TGTGCCAGCAGGGTCGGGCAGGGTGGGGCGCATCAGCCCCAGCATTTT.

The chain is built from TRBV9 and TRBJ2-3; TRBD2 might be the D (6 bases). V lost 0 bases, J lost 4 bases, and 12 bases lay in between. CDR1 is SGDLS and CDR2 is YYNGEE in the germline V gene. CDR3 length equals 15 residues. This CDR3 reads CASSVAPGVADTQYF. In nucleotides, the CDR3 is TGTGCCAGCAGCGTAGCCCCGGGGGTTGCAGATACGCAGTATTTT. Supplemented by reference TRBV9 and TRBJ2-3, the full variable domain reads DSGVTQTPKHLITATGQRVTLRCSPRSGDLSVYWYQQSLDQGLQFLIQYYNGEERAKGNILERFSAQQFPDLHSELNLSSLELGDSALYFCASSVAPGVADTQYFGPGTRLTVL.

The V call is TRBV5-1, the J call TRBJ1-1; 9 nucleotides match TRBD1. Germline trimming cut 4 bases from V and 8 bases from J; bases unmatched to any gene: 3. Germline V lookup: CDR1 SGHRS, CDR2 YFSETQ. The CDR3 spans 12 residues. In nucleotides, the CDR3 is TGCGCCAGCAGCGGCGGGACAGGGGAAGCTTTCTTT. It specifies CASSGGTGEAFF.

V usage is TRBV5-1 and J usage is TRBJ2-3, with D maybe TRBD1 (6 bases). Trimming took off 6 bases at V and 2 bases at J, with 16 bases between the two ends. CDR1 is SGHRS and CDR2 is YFSETQ in the germline V gene. This CDR3 comprises 15 residues. Here the CDR3 reads CASTTVQGTTDTQYF. Written as DNA, the CDR3 is TGCGCCAGCACGACTGTCCAGGGGACCACAGATACGCAGTATTTT. Variable domain in full (rest from reference TRBV5-1 and TRBJ2-3): KAGVTQTPRYLIKTRGQQVTLSCSPISGHRSVSWYQQTPGQGLQFLFEYFSETQRNKGNFPGRFSGRQFSNSRSEMNVSTLELGDSALYLCASTTVQGTTDTQYFGPGTRLTVL.

CDR3 bases: TGTGCCAGCTCCCCAAAGGAGACACTAGGTTGGGAGCTGTTTTTT. This sequence encodes CASSPKETLGWELFF. The V call is TRBV18, the J call TRBJ2-2, with D possibly being TRBD2 (5 bases). The CDR3 consists of 15 residues. Per germline, CDR1 KGHSH and CDR2 LQKENI. V lost 6 bases, J lost 9 bases, and 20 bases lay in between.